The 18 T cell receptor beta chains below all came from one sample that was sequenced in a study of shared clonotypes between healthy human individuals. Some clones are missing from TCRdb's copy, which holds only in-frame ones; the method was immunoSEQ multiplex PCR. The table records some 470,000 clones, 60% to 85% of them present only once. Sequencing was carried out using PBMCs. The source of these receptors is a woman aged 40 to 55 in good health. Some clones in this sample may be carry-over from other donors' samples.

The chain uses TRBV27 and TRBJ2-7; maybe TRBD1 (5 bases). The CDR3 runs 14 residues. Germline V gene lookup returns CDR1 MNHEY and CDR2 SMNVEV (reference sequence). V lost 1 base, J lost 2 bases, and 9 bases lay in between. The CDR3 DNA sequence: TGTGCCAGCAGTTTATTGGGGCAGACCTACGAGCAGTACTTC. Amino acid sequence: CASSLLGQTYEQYF.

The CDR3 sequence is CASGDYGYTF. DNA of the CDR3: TGTGCCAGCGGGGACTATGGCTACACCTTC. The chain uses TRBV28 and TRBJ1-2; D remains unclear. The germline gives CDR1 MDHEN, CDR2 SYDVKM. V was pared by 8 bases and J by 3 bases, with 4 bases between. This CDR3 is built from 10 residues.

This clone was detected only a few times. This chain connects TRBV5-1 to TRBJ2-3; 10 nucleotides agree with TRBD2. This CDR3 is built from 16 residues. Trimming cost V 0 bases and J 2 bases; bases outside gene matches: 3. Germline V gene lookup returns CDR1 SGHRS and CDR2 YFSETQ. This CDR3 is CASSLVLAGDTDTQYF. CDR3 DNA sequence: TGCGCCAGCAGCTTGGTTCTAGCGGGAGACACAGATACGCAGTATTTT.

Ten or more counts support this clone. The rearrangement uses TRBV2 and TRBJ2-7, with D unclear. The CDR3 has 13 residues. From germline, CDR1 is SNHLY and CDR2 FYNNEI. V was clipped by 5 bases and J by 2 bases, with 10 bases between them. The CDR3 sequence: CASSSPVPYEQYF. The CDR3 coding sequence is TGTGCCAGCAGTTCACCCGTCCCCTACGAGCAGTACTTC.

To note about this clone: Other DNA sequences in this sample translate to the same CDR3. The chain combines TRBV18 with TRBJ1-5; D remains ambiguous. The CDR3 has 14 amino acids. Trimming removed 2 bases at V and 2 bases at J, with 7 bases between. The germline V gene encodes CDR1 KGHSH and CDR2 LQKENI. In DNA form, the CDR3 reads TGTGCCAGCTCACCAGGAACAGGCAATCAGCCCCAGCATTTT. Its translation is CASSPGTGNQPQHF.

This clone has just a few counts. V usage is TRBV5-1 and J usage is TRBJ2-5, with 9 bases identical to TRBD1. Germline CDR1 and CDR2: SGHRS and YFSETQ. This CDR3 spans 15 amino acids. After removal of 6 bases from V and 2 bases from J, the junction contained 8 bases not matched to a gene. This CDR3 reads CASTETGTGQETQYF. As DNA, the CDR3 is TGCGCCAGCACCGAAACAGGGACAGGGCAAGAGACCCAGTACTTC.

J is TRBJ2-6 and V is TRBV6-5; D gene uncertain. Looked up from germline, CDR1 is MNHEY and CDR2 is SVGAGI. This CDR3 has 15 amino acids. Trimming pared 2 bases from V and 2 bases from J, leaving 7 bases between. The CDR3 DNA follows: TGTGCCAGCAGTTACATGATTGCTGGGGCCAACGTCCTGACTTTC. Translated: CASSYMIAGANVLTF.

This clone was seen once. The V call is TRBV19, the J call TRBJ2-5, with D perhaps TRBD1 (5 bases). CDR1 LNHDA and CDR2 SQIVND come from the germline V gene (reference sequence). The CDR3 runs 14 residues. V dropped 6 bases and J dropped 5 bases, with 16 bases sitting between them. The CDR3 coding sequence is TGTGCCAGTAGAAGCTGGGCAGGGAAGGAGACCCAGTACTTC. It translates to CASRSWAGKETQYF.

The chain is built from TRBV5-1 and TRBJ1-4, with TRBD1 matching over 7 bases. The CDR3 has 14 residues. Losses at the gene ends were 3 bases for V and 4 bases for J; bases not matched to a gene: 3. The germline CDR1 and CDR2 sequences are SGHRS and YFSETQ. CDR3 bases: TGCGCCAGCAGCTCAAGACAGGGTAATGAAAAACTGTTTTTT. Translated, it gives CASSSRQGNEKLFF.

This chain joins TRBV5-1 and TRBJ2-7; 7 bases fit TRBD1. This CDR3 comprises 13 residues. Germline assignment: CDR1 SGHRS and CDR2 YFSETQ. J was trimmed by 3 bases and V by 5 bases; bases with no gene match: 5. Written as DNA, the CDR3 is TGCGCCAGCAGGAGGGACAGAAACTACGAGCAGTACTTC. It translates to CASRRDRNYEQYF.

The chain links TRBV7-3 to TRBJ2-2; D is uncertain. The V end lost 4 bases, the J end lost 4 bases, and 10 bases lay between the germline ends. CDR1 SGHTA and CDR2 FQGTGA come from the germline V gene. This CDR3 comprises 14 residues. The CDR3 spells CASSSRAGTGELFF. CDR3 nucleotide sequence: TGTGCCAGCAGCTCCCGGGCTGGCACCGGGGAGCTGTTTTTT.

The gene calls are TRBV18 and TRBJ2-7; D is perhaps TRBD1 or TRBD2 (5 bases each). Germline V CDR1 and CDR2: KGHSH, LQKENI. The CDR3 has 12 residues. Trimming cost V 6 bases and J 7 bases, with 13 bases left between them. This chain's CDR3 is CASSPRGREQYF. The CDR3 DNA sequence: TGTGCCAGCTCTCCCCGGGGACGGGAGCAGTACTTC. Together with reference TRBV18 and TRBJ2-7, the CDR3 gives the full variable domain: NAGVMQNPRHLVRRRGQEARLRCSPMKGHSHVYWYRQLPEEGLKFMVYLQKENIIDESGMPKERFSAEFPKEGPSILRIQQVVRGDSAAYFCASSPRGREQYFGPGTRLTVT.

The CDR3 protein is CAWTQGNGNEQFF. The CDR3, as DNA: TGTGCCTGGACACAGGGGAACGGGAATGAGCAGTTCTTC. This chain joins TRBV30 and TRBJ2-1; TRBD1 matches 7 bases. The CDR3 is made up of 13 amino acids. Trimming cost V 4 bases and J 7 bases; bases outside gene matches: 7. The V gene's germline CDR1 is GTSNPN and CDR2 SVGIG (reference sequence).

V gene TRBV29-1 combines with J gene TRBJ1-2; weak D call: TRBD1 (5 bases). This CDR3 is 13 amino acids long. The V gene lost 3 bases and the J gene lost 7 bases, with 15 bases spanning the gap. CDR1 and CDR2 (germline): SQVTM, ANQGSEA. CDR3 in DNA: TGCAGCGTTGACTTCCAGGGTTTGTCTGGCTACACCTTC. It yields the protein CSVDFQGLSGYTF.

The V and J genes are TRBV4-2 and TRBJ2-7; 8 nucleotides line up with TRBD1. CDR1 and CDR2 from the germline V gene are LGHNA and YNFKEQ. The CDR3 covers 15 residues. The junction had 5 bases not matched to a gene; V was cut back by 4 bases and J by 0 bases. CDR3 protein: CASSRPGQDSYEQYF. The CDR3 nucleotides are TGTGCCAGCAGCCGACCGGGACAGGACTCCTACGAGCAGTACTTC.

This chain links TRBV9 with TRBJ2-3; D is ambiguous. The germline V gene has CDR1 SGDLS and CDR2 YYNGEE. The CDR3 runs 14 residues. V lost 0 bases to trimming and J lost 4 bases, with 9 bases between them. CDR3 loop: CASSVGQAADTQYF. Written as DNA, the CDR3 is TGTGCCAGCAGCGTAGGCCAGGCCGCAGATACGCAGTATTTT.

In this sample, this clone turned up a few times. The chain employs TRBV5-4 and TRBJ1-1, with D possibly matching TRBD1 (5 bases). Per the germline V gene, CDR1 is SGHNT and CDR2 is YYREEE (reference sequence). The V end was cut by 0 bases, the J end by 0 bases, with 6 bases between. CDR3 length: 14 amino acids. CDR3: CASSLAGMNTEAFF. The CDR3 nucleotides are TGTGCCAGCAGCTTGGCAGGGATGAACACTGAAGCTTTCTTT.

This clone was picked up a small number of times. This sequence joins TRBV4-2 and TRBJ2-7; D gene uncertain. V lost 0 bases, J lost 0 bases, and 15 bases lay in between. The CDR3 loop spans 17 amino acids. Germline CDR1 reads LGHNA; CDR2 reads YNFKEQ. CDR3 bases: TGTGCCAGCAGCCAAGATCTTCCTCGGATCACCTCCTACGAGCAGTACTTC. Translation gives CASSQDLPRITSYEQYF.